What follows describes a single TCR beta chain. What it binds is unknown. The sample is drawn from a study of cytomegalovirus exposure and HLA in healthy donors. About the study: Approximately 85 million unique TCRs from HLA-typed donors made up an early data release. The study, taken as a whole, reports: Judged likely to be a sequencing artifact was a cluster of highly shared sequence variants.

Trimming left V 5 bases short and J 2 bases short, with 16 bases between. Germline V gene lookup returns CDR1 SEHNR and CDR2 FQNEAQ (reference sequence). The CDR3 is 16 amino acids. A multiplex PCR was run with 60 Vbeta primers and 13 Jbeta primers. Using immunoSEQ multiplex PCR, the repertoire was profiled, and TCRdb retains in-frame clones only, with some absent. The sample contains 150,000 to 200,000 clones, approximately 84% of which appear only once. Source material: PBMCs. This TCR came from a girl between 10 and 17 years old in good health and CMV-seropositive. This chain uses TRBV7-9 with TRBJ1-3; weak D call: TRBD1 (6 bases). This CDR3 reads CASSPPGTLAGNTIYF. The CDR3 coding sequence is TGTGCCAGCAGCCCCCCCGGGACACTAGCTGGAAACACCATATATTTT.